This T cell receptor (beta chain) emerged from a study of low-dose radiotherapy and immunotherapy resistance in tumors. Time point in this sample: after trial treatment. Treatment reported: LDRT plus nivolumab, ipilimumab, low-dose cyclophosphamide and aspirin (RACIN trial). Treatment combined nivolumab, ipilimumab, aspirin, low-dose cyclophosphamide and low-dose radiotherapy in a dose-escalation trial. This clonotype was seen at least ten times. First-strand cDNA relied on TRAV- and TRBV-specific primers spanning alpha and beta chains. Over approximately 20 PCR cycles, TCRs were amplified from a constant-region primer and V-primer adapter. In vitro transcription served to amplify the mRNA that had been isolated. TCRdb re-analysed the reads in MiXCR, keeping a single row per CDR3 protein. In the table there are 35,000 to 50,000 distinct CDR3 sequences, less than 30% of which are singletons. The sample here was PBMCs, taken after low-dose radiotherapy plus immunotherapy. This receptor was obtained from a male donor with prostate cancer.

CDR3 coding DNA: TGTGCCAGCAGCCCGGTAAGCCAGGATGAGCAGTTCTTC. Protein product: CASSPVSQDEQFF. The chain combines TRBV5-4 with TRBJ2-1; D uncertain. Per the germline V gene, CDR1 is SGHNT and CDR2 is YYREEE (reference sequence). Trimming pared 4 bases from V and 8 bases from J, leaving 13 bases between. The CDR3 has 13 amino acids.